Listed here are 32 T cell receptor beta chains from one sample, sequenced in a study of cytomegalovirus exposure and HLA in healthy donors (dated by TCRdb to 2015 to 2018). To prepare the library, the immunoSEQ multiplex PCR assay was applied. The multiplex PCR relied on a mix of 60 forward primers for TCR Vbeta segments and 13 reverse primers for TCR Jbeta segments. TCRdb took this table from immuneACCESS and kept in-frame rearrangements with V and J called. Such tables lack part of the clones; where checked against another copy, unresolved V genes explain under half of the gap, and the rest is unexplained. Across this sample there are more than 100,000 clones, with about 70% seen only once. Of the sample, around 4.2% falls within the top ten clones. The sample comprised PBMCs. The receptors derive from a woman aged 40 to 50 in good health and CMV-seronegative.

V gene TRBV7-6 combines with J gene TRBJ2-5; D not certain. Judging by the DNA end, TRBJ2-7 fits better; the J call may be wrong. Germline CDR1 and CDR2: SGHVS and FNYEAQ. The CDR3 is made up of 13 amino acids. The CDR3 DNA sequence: TGTGCCAGCAGCTTAGGCGTCGACTACGAGCAGTACTTC. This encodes CASSLGVDYEQYF.

The chain's CDR3 is CASTEASGSLDEQFF. The CDR3, as DNA: TGTGCCAGCACCGAAGCTAGCGGGAGTCTAGATGAGCAGTTCTTC. The gene calls are TRBV2 and TRBJ2-1; 10 nucleotides line up with TRBD2. Per the germline V gene, CDR1 is SNHLY and CDR2 is FYNNEI. The CDR3 runs 15 residues. V shed 7 bases, J shed 8 bases, and the junction held 11 bases outside the gene matches.

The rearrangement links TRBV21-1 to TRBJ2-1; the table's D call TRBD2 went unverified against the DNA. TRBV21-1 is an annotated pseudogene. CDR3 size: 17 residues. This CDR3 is CASSKKGAGGSYNEQFF. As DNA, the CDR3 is TGTGCCAGCAGCAAAAAAGGGGCGGGAGGCTCCTACAATGAGCAGTTCTTC.

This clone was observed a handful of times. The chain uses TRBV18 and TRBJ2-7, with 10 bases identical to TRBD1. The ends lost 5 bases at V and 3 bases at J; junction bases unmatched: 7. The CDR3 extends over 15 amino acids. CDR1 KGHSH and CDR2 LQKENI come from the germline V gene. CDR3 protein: CASSSPGQGFYEQYF. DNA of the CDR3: TGTGCCAGCTCATCGCCGGGACAGGGGTTCTACGAGCAGTACTTC.

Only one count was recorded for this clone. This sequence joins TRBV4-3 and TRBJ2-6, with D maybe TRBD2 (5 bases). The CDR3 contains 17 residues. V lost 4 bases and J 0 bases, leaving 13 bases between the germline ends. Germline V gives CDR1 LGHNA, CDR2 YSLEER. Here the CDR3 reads CASSPSGTASGANVLTF. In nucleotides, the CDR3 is TGCGCCAGCAGCCCAAGCGGAACGGCCTCTGGGGCCAACGTCCTGACTTTC.

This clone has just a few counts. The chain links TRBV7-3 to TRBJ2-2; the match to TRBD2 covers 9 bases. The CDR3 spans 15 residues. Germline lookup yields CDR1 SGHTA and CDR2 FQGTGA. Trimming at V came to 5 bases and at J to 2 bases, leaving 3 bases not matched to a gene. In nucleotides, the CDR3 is TGTGCCAGCAGCCGACTAGCGGACAACACCGGGGAGCTGTTTTTT. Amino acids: CASSRLADNTGELFF.

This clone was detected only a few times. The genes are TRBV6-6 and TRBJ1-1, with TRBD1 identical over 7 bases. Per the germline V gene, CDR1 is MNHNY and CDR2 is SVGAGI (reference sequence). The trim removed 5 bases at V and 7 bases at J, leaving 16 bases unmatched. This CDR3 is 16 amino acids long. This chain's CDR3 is CASSTDRAEATHEAFF. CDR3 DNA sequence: TGTGCCAGCAGTACAGACAGGGCCGAAGCAACACATGAAGCTTTCTTT.

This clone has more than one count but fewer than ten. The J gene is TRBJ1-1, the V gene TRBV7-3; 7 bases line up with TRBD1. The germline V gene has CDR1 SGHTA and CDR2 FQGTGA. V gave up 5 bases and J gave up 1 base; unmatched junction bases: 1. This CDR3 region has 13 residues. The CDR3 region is CASSPGGNTEAFF. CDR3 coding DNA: TGTGCCAGCAGCCCAGGGGGGAACACTGAAGCTTTCTTT.

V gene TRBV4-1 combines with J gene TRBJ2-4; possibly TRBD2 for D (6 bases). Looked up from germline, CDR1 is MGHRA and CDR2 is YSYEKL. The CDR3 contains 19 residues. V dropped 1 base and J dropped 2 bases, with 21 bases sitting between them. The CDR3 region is CASSQGTAAPGGPKNIQYF. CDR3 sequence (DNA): TGCGCCAGCAGCCAAGGCACTGCGGCCCCCGGGGGACCCAAAAACATTCAGTACTTC.

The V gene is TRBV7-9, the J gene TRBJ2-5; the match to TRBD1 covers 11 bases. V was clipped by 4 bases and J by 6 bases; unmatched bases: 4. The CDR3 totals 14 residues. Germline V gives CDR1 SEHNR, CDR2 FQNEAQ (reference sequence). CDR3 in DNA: TGTGCCAGCAGCTGGGGACAGGGGGAAAAGACCCAGTACTTC. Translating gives CASSWGQGEKTQYF.

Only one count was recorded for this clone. The CDR3 reads CASSSGTSGIDTQYF. The DNA of the CDR3 is TGTGCCAGCAGCTCCGGGACTAGCGGGATTGATACGCAGTATTTT. The rearrangement uses TRBV7-2 and TRBJ2-3, with 13 bases aligning to TRBD2. Germline V gene data show CDR1 as SGHTA and CDR2 as FQGNSA. The ends lost 4 bases at V and 6 bases at J; junction bases unmatched: 4. This CDR3 contains 15 residues.

The CDR3 nucleotides are TGCGCCAGCAGCGGAACAGGGGTCAGGAACACTGAAGCTTTCTTT. This gives the protein CASSGTGVRNTEAFF. V gene TRBV5-1 combines with J gene TRBJ1-1; 7 nucleotides line up with TRBD1. Germline V lookup: CDR1 SGHRS, CDR2 YFSETQ. The length of the CDR3 is 15 residues. J gave up 1 base and V 4 bases, and 7 bases lay outside the gene matches.

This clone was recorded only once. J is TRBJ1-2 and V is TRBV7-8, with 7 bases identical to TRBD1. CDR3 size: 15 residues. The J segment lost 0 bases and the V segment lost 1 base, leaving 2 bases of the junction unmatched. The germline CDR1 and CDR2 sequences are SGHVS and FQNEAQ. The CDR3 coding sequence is TGTGCCAGCAGCTTAGTTGGACAGGCTAACTATGGCTACACCTTC. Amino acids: CASSLVGQANYGYTF.

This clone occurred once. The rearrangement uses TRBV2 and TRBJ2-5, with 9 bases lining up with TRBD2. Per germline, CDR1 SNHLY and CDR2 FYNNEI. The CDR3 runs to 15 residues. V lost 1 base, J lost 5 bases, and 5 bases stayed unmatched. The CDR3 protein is CASSEGAGGVETQYF. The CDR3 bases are TGTGCCAGCAGTGAAGGGGCGGGAGGGGTCGAGACCCAGTACTTC.

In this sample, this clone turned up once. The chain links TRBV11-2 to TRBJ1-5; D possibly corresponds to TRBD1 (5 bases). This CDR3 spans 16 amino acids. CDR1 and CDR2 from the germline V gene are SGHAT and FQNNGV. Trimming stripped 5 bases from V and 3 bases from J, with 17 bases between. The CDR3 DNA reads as TGTGCCAGCAGCGAGGGCCGGGGGATCGACAATCAGCCCCAGCATTTT. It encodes CASSEGRGIDNQPQHF.

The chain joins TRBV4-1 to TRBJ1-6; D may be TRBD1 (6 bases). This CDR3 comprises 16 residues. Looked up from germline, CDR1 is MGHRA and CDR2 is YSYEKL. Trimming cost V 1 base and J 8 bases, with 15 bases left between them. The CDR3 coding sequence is TGCGCCAGCAGCCAAGGTTCCGGGGGGCTCTATTCACCCCTCCACTTT. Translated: CASSQGSGGLYSPLHF.

Here the CDR3 reads CASSATGSGSAYEQYF. For the CDR3, the DNA is TGTGCCAGCAGCGCGACAGGGTCCGGCTCGGCCTACGAGCAGTACTTC. The chain uses TRBV6-6 and TRBJ2-7; 7 bases line up with TRBD1. Trimming at V came to 6 bases and at J to 2 bases, leaving 13 bases not matched to a gene. Germline CDR1 and CDR2: MNHNY and SVGAGI (reference sequence). The CDR3 covers 16 residues.

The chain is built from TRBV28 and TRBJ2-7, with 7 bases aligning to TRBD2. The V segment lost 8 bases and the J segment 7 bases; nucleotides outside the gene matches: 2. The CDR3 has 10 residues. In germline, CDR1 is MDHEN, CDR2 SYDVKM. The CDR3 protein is CASGGEEQYF. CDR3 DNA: TGTGCCAGCGGGGGGGAAGAGCAGTACTTC.

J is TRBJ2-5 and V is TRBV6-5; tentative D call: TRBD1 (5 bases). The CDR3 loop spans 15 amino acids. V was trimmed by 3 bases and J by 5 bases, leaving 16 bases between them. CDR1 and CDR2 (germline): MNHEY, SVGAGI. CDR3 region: CASSYSQGSKETQYF. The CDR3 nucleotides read TGTGCCAGCAGTTATAGCCAGGGCTCGAAGGAGACCCAGTACTTC.

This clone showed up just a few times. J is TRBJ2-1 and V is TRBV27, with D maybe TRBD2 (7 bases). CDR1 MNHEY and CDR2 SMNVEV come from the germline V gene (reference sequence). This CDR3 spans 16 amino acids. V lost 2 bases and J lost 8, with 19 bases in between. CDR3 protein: CASSLSAGAPGDEQFF. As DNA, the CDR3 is TGTGCCAGCAGTTTAAGCGCGGGGGCCCCCGGAGATGAGCAGTTCTTC.

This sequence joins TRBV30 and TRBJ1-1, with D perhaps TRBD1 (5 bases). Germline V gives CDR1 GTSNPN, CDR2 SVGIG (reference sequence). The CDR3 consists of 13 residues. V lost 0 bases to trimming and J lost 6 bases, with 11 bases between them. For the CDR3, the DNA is TGTGCCTGGAGTGTAATGGGGGGAGCTGAAGCTTTCTTT. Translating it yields CAWSVMGGAEAFF.

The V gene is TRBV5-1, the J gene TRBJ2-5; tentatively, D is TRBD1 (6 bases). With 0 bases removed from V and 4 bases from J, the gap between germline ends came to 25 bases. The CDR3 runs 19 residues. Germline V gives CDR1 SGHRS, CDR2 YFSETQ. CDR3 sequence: CASSLVRQSSKTRGETQYF. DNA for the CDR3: TGCGCCAGCAGCTTGGTGCGCCAGTCCTCGAAAACCAGGGGAGAGACCCAGTACTTC. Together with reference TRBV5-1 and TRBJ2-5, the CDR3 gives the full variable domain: KAGVTQTPRYLIKTRGQQVTLSCSPISGHRSVSWYQQTPGQGLQFLFEYFSETQRNKGNFPGRFSGRQFSNSRSEMNVSTLELGDSALYLCASSLVRQSSKTRGETQYFGPGTRLLVL.

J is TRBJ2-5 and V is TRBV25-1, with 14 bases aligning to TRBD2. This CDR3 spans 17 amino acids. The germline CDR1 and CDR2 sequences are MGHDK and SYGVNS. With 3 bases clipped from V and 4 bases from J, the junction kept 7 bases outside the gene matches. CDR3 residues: CASSDGTSGSIGETQYF. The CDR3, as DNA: TGTGCCAGCAGTGACGGGACTAGCGGGAGCATTGGAGAGACCCAGTACTTC.

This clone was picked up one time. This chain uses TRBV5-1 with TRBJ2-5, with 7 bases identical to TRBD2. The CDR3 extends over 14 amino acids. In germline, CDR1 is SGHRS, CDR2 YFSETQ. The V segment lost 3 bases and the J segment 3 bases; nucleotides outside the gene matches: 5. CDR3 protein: CASSWRLAEETQYF. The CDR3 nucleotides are TGCGCCAGCAGCTGGCGGCTAGCGGAAGAGACCCAGTACTTC.

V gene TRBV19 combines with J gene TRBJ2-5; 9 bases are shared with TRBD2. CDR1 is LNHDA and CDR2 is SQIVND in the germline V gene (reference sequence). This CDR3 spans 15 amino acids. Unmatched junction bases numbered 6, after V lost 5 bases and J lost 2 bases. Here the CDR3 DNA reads TGTGCCAGTAGTGTTCTAGCGGGATCTCAAGAGACCCAGTACTTC. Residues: CASSVLAGSQETQYF.

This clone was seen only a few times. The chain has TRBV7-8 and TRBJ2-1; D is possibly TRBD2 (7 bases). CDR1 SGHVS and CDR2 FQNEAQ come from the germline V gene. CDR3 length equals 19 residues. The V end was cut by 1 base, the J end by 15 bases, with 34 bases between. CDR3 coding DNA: TGTGCCAGCAGCTTAGATCACTCAACATGGGGGGGCCGCCCGGGGTTTCGGTTCTTC. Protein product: CASSLDHSTWGGRPGFRFF.

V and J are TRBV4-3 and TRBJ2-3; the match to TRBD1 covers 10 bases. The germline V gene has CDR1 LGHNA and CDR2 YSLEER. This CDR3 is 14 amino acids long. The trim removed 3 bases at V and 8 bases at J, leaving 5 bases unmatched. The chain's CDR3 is CASSQRTGGGTQYF. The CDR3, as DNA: TGCGCCAGCAGCCAGAGGACAGGGGGGGGTACGCAGTATTTT.

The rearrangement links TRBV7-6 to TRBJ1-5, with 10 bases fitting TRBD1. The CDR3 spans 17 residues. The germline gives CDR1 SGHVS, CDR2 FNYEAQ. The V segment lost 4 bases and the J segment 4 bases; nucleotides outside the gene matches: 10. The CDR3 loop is CASSSNYGTGANQPQHF. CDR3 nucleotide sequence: TGTGCCAGCAGCTCAAATTATGGGACAGGGGCAAATCAGCCCCAGCATTTT.

In DNA form, the CDR3 reads TGTGCCAGCAGCTTGGGACTCAGGGGCACTGAAGCTTTCTTT. This codes for CASSLGLRGTEAFF. The chain carries TRBV5-8 and TRBJ1-1; D perhaps matches TRBD1 (6 bases). Trimming shortened V by 0 bases and J by 4 bases, and 10 bases separated the two germline ends. Germline V gene lookup returns CDR1 SGHTS and CDR2 YDEGEE. The CDR3 consists of 14 residues.

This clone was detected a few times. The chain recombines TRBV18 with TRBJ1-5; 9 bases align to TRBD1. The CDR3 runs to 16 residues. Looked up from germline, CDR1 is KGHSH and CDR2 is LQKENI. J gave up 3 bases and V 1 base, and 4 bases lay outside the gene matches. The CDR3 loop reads CASSPQGQGNNQPQHF. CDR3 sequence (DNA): TGTGCCAGCTCACCACAGGGACAGGGAAACAATCAGCCCCAGCATTTT.

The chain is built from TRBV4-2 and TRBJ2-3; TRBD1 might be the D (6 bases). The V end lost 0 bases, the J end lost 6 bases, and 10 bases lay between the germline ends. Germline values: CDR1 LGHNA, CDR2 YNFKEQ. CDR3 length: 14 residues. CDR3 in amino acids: CASSQDPGEDTQYF. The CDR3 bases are TGTGCCAGCAGCCAAGATCCAGGGGAGGATACGCAGTATTTT.

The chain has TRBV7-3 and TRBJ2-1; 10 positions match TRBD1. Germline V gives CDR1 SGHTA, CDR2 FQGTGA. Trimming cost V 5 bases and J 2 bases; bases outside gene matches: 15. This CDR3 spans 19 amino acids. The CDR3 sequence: CASSTRGQGKGGPYNEQFF. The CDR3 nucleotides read TGTGCCAGCAGCACCCGGGGACAGGGGAAGGGAGGTCCCTACAATGAGCAGTTCTTC.